The 22 T cell receptor beta chains listed next were all sequenced from one sample in a study of OX40 agonist ivuxolimab in advanced cancers. Assay used: immunoSEQ multiplex PCR; TCRdb lists only in-frame clones, some missing. The sample carries around 50,000 clones, about 81% recorded once. The sample consisted of CD4+ or CD8+ T cells sorted from blood, taken in a trial of the OX40 agonist ivuxolimab. The receptors originated from an adult with an advanced solid tumor such as melanoma, head and neck, liver or kidney cancer.

The chain combines TRBV6-1 with TRBJ1-2, with D hard to call. Between the trimmed V and J ends, which lost 8 bases and 8 bases, there was a span of 18 bases. From germline, CDR1 is MNHNS and CDR2 SASEGT. This CDR3 has 13 residues. The CDR3 here is CASASDMTKGYTF. For the CDR3, the DNA is TGTGCCAGCGCTTCTGACATGACGAAAGGCTACACCTTC.

The chain has TRBV10-2 and TRBJ2-1; D perhaps matches TRBD1 (5 bases). Germline CDR1 is WSHSY and CDR2 is SAAADI. The CDR3 has 16 amino acids. Trimming removed 0 bases at V and 0 bases at J, with 9 bases between. As DNA, the CDR3 is TGCGCCAGCAGTGAGTCGGACAAAGGCTCCTACAATGAGCAGTTCTTC. It specifies CASSESDKGSYNEQFF.

The chain has TRBV28 and TRBJ2-7, with D perhaps assigned TRBD1 or TRBD2 (6 bases each). CDR1 and CDR2 (germline): MDHEN, SYDVKM. V dropped 6 bases and J dropped 6 bases, with 24 bases sitting between them. This CDR3 contains 16 residues. The CDR3, as DNA: TGTGCCAGCAGCCTCGCGACGGGGGCCCTCTACTTCGAGCAGTACTTC. Encoded protein: CASSLATGALYFEQYF.

This chain links TRBV7-9 with TRBJ1-2; D uncertain. The CDR3 length is 15 residues. Trimming took 1 base from V and 2 from J, leaving 11 bases between them. The germline V gene has CDR1 SEHNR and CDR2 FQNEAQ (reference sequence). CDR3 in amino acids: CASSLEARPNYGYTF. CDR3 DNA: TGTGCCAGCAGCTTAGAGGCCAGACCGAACTATGGCTACACCTTC.

V is TRBV5-1 and J is TRBJ2-5; 14 bases are a match to TRBD2. Germline CDR1 SGHRS, CDR2 YFSETQ. This CDR3 comprises 15 residues. V shed 2 bases, J shed 4 bases, and the junction held 1 base outside the gene matches. The CDR3 reads CASSFGTSGGETQYF. CDR3 DNA: TGCGCCAGCAGCTTCGGGACTAGCGGGGGAGAGACCCAGTACTTC.

This clone was recorded a few times. The rearrangement joins TRBV6-1 to TRBJ2-1; D ambiguous. Germline CDR1 reads MNHNS; CDR2 reads SASEGT. Trimming took 6 bases from V and 9 from J, leaving 21 bases between them. The CDR3 has 15 amino acids. CDR3 residues: CASRSRGGTGAEQFF. In DNA form, the CDR3 reads TGTGCCAGCAGATCCAGAGGTGGCACCGGTGCTGAGCAGTTCTTC.

The rearrangement uses TRBV6-5 and TRBJ1-1, with 7 bases matching TRBD1. J lost 2 bases, V lost 4 bases, and 4 bases had no gene match. The CDR3 totals 14 residues. The germline V gene encodes CDR1 MNHEY and CDR2 SVGAGI. The CDR3 DNA follows: TGTGCCAGCAGTTGGACAGGCCCTAACACTGAAGCTTTCTTT. This translates into CASSWTGPNTEAFF.

The chain recombines TRBV7-9 with TRBJ2-7, with TRBD2 matching over 12 bases. Germline CDR1 is SEHNR and CDR2 is FQNEAQ (reference sequence). The ends lost 5 bases at V and 13 bases at J; junction bases unmatched: 6. The CDR3 covers 12 residues. In DNA form, the CDR3 reads TGTGCCAGCAGCCCCGGACTAGCGGGGTCTTACTTC. It yields the protein CASSPGLAGSYF.

This clone was detected only a few times. The sample contains more than one DNA sequence encoding this CDR3. The rearrangement joins TRBV19 to TRBJ1-4; D unclear. Trimming pared 5 bases from V and 3 bases from J, leaving 13 bases between. The CDR3 loop spans 15 amino acids. Per the germline V gene, CDR1 is LNHDA and CDR2 is SQIVND (reference sequence). The CDR3 nucleotides read TGTGCCAGTAGTCCCCAGACGGGTCCTAATGAAAAACTGTTTTTT. This sequence encodes CASSPQTGPNEKLFF.

This sequence joins TRBV5-1 and TRBJ1-3, with D possibly TRBD1 on 5 matching bases. The CDR3 is made up of 14 amino acids. Per the germline V gene, CDR1 is SGHRS and CDR2 is YFSETQ. V lost 0 bases and J lost 7, with 11 bases in between. Written as DNA, the CDR3 is TGCGCCAGCAGCTTGGAGGGACTGGGGAACACCATATATTTT. Residues: CASSLEGLGNTIYF.

The count of this clone is one. The rearrangement uses TRBV19 and TRBJ2-7; the match to TRBD1 covers 11 bases. Unmatched junction bases numbered 6, after V lost 10 bases and J lost 7 bases. Germline V lookup: CDR1 LNHDA, CDR2 SQIVND (reference sequence). The CDR3 contains 12 residues. CDR3 sequence: CATGTGGGEQYF. Written as DNA, the CDR3 is TGTGCCACCGGGACAGGGGGAGGGGAGCAGTACTTC.

In its sample, this clone was seen once. V and J are TRBV6-1 and TRBJ1-2; D unresolved. Deletions cut 2 bases from V and 7 bases from J, with 14 bases between. The germline gives CDR1 MNHNS, CDR2 SASEGT. The CDR3 is 14 amino acids. The CDR3 sequence is CASSEQPSQSGYTF. DNA for the CDR3: TGTGCCAGCAGTGAACAGCCCTCCCAGTCTGGCTACACCTTC.

The chain has TRBV27 and TRBJ2-1; the match to TRBD2 covers 15 bases. Germline values: CDR1 MNHEY, CDR2 SMNVEV (reference sequence). The CDR3 sequence is 19 residues long. V trimming: 3 bases; J trimming: 8 bases; junction bases outside the gene matches: 14. CDR3 residues: CASSFLGGLAGGQSDEQFF. The CDR3 nucleotides read TGTGCCAGCAGTTTCCTCGGCGGACTAGCGGGGGGGCAATCGGATGAGCAGTTCTTC.

The chain combines TRBV6-6 with TRBJ2-3, with D perhaps matching TRBD2 (5 bases). In germline, CDR1 is MNHNY, CDR2 SVGAGI (reference sequence). Trimming removed 8 bases from V and 6 bases from J, with 18 bases in between. The CDR3 covers 14 residues. CDR3 loop: CASGPGSSVDTQYF. The CDR3 DNA reads TGTGCCAGCGGCCCGGGGAGTTCTGTGGATACGCAGTATTTT.

This chain links TRBV7-7 with TRBJ2-1, with TRBD1 matching over 9 bases. Germline CDR1 is SSHAT and CDR2 is FNYEAQ (reference sequence). J gave up 6 bases and V 5 bases, and 8 bases lay outside the gene matches. CDR3 length: 15 residues. The CDR3 spells CASSPMTGGFNEQFF. CDR3 coding DNA: TGTGCCAGCAGCCCGATGACAGGGGGATTCAATGAGCAGTTCTTC. Together with reference TRBV7-7 and TRBJ2-1, the CDR3 gives the full variable domain: GAGVSQSPRYKVTKRGQDVTLRCDPISSHATLYWYQQALGQGPEFLTYFNYEAQPDKSGLPSDRFSAERPEGSISTLTIQRTEQRDSAMYRCASSPMTGGFNEQFFGPGTRLTVL.

The chain uses TRBV28 and TRBJ1-5; 7 bases align to TRBD1. Germline V CDR1 and CDR2: MDHEN, SYDVKM. J gave up 0 bases and V 9 bases, and 11 bases lay outside the gene matches. The CDR3 is 16 amino acids. The CDR3 coding sequence is TGTGCCAGTACAGGGGCCGTCAGGTATAGCAATCAGCCCCAGCATTTT. Amino acid sequence: CASTGAVRYSNQPQHF.

The chain uses TRBV6-6 and TRBJ1-2; 9 nucleotides agree with TRBD1. Trimming at V came to 8 bases and at J to 8 bases, leaving 18 bases not matched to a gene. The germline V gene encodes CDR1 MNHNY and CDR2 SVGAGI (reference sequence). The CDR3 runs to 16 residues. As DNA, the CDR3 is TGTGCCAGCGCCAGGGGCCTAGGGACAGGGAGCCGAGGCTACACCTTC. Its translation is CASARGLGTGSRGYTF.

The chain couples TRBV9 to TRBJ2-3; 14 nucleotides match TRBD2. The CDR3 contains 16 residues. Germline values: CDR1 SGDLS, CDR2 YYNGEE. With 4 bases clipped from V and 6 bases from J, the junction kept 7 bases outside the gene matches. The CDR3: CASSFMTSGGADTQYF. The CDR3 DNA sequence: TGTGCCAGCAGCTTCATGACTAGCGGGGGGGCCGATACGCAGTATTTT. Using reference TRBV9 and TRBJ2-3 for the parts outside the CDR3, the full variable domain is DSGVTQTPKHLITATGQRVTLRCSPRSGDLSVYWYQQSLDQGLQFLIQYYNGEERAKGNILERFSAQQFPDLHSELNLSSLELGDSALYFCASSFMTSGGADTQYFGPGTRLTVL.

The V call is TRBV6-1, the J call TRBJ1-5, with TRBD1 as a possible D gene (5 bases). The germline V and J ends were trimmed by 4 bases and 6 bases, with 13 bases remaining between them. The CDR3 has 14 amino acids. CDR1 is MNHNS and CDR2 is SASEGT in the germline V gene. CDR3 region: CASSGEVRGQPQHF. Here the CDR3 DNA reads TGTGCCAGCAGTGGGGAGGTAAGGGGTCAGCCCCAGCATTTT.

The gene calls are TRBV6-5 and TRBJ2-1; D not certain. The CDR3 runs 14 residues. The ends were cut back, 5 bases at V and 1 base at J, with 9 bases in the middle. Germline CDR1 and CDR2: MNHEY and SVGAGI. CDR3 sequence reads: CASSKTASYNEQFF. As DNA, the CDR3 is TGTGCCAGCAGTAAGACGGCATCCTACAATGAGCAGTTCTTC.

The rearrangement links TRBV7-2 to TRBJ2-3, with 8 bases that match TRBD2. The CDR3 is 16 residues long. Germline V CDR1 and CDR2: SGHTA, FQGNSA. V gave up 5 bases and J gave up 1 base; unmatched junction bases: 8. The CDR3 sequence: CASSTRGGVGTDTQYF. The CDR3, as DNA: TGTGCCAGCAGCACCCGGGGGGGGGTGGGCACAGATACGCAGTATTTT.

The CDR3 coding sequence is TGCAGTGCTAAGCCCCTCAATGAGCAGTTCTTC. Translating it yields CSAKPLNEQFF. The rearrangement links TRBV20-1 to TRBJ2-1, with unresolved D. The CDR3 extends over 11 amino acids. CDR1 is DFQATT and CDR2 is SNEGSKA in the germline V gene (reference sequence). Trimming removed 4 bases from V and 6 bases from J, with 7 bases in between.